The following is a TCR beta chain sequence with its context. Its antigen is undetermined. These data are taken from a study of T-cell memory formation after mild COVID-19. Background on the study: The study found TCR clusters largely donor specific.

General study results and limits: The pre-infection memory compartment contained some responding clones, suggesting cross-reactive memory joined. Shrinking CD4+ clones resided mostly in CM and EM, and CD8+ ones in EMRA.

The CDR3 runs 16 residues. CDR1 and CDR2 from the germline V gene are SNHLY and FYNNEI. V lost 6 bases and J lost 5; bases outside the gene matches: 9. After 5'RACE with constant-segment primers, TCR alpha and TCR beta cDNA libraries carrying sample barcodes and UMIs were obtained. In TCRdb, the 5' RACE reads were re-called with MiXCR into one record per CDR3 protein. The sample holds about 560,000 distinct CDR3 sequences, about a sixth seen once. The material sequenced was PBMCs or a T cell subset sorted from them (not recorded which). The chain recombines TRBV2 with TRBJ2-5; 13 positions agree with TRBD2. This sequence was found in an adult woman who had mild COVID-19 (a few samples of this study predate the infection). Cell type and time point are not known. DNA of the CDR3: TGTGCCAGCAGCCCGTCCGGGACTAGCGGGGTTGAGACCCAGTACTTC. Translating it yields CASSPSGTSGVETQYF.